The T cell receptor beta chain under discussion was sequenced for a study of blood T cell repertoires in COVID-19. Study-wide context: Material from acute and convalescent COVID-19 was sourced from the United States, Italy and Spain. Sample material is recorded as cDNA or gDNA derived from T cells, B-cell-depleted T cells, or PBMCs.

Original analysis: The authors estimated nucleated cell counts from reference gene primer amplification. Generated by immunoSEQ multiplex PCR, the TCRdb table keeps only in-frame clones and is missing some. D and trimming come from the DNA, and the V and J calls and clone size come from that table. The top ten hold approximately 7.2% of the sample, which has approximately 190,000 clones, approximately 82% seen once. CDR3 length: 13 amino acids. CDR1 SGHRS and CDR2 YFSETQ come from the germline V gene. Trimming removed 0 bases from V and 4 bases from J, with 7 bases in between. The gene calls are TRBV5-1 and TRBJ1-1; D uncertain. The source is a human donor with acute or convalescent COVID-19. The donor label of this sample is uncertain. Input material: peripheral blood. The CDR3 loop is CASSLAGVTEAFF. DNA of the CDR3: TGCGCCAGCAGCTTGGCCGGAGTCACTGAAGCTTTCTTT.